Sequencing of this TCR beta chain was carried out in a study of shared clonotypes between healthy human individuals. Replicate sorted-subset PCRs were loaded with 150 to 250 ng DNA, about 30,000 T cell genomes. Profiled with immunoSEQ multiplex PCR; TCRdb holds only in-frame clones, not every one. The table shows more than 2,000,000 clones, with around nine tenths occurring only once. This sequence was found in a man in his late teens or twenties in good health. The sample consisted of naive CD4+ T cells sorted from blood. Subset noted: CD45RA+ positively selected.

This CDR3 is CASSLGRGGTDTQYF. CDR3 nucleotides: TGTGCCAGCAGCTTGGGACGAGGGGGGACAGATACGCAGTATTTT. The rearrangement joins TRBV5-4 to TRBJ2-3, with D possibly being TRBD1 or TRBD2 (6 bases each). This CDR3 has 15 amino acids. V was clipped by 0 bases and J by 3 bases, with 11 bases between them. Germline CDR1 reads SGHNT; CDR2 reads YYREEE (reference sequence).